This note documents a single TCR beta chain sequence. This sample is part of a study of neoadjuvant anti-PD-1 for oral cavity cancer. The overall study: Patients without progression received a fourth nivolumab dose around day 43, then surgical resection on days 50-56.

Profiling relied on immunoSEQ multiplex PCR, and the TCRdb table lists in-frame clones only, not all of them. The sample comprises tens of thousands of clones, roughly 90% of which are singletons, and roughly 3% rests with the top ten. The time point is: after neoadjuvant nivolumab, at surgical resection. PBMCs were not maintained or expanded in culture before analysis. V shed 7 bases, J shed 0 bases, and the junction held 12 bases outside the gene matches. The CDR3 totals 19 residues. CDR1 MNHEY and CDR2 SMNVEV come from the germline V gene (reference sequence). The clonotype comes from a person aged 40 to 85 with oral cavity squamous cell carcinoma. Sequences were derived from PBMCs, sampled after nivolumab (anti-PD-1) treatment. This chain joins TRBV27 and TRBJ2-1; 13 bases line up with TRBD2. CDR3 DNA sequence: TGTGCCAGCACTCCCCTGGGACTAGCGGGGCCCAACTCCTACAATGAGCAGTTCTTC. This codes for CASTPLGLAGPNSYNEQFF.